This T cell receptor beta chain was retrieved from a study of post-analysis software for immune sequencing data. Turning to the study itself: The courses of disease that were included comprised relapsing-remitting, secondary progressive and progressive-relapsing multiple sclerosis. General study points: When the samples were clustered directly with F measure, those that had been prepared in the same batch showed strong co-clustering. The study found significantly lower normalized Chao1 diversity in multiple sclerosis patients than in controls. The study found TRBV5-6, TRBV5-1 and TRBV20-1 among five or six TRBV segments more frequent in patients than controls.

Unique molecular identifiers had been added to the TCR beta cDNA libraries. T cells numbering roughly 1 to 10 million yielded cDNA molecules that totaled approximately 500,000. Using its own MiXCR run on the PCR reads, TCRdb lists one record per CDR3 protein. The repertoire includes roughly 800,000 distinct CDR3 sequences, 40% to 55% of them detected once, and roughly 4.4% sits in the top ten. A remark on this clonotype: The antigen is not known.

The CDR3 sequence is 14 residues long. The V gene end was trimmed by 4 bases and the J gene end by 6 bases; junction bases not matched to a gene: 9. The germline V gene encodes CDR1 DFQATT and CDR2 SNEGSKA (reference sequence). The chain combines TRBV20-1 with TRBJ2-1, with TRBD2 identical over 7 bases. This TCR came from a girl under 18 with multiple sclerosis. The sequenced sample consisted of blood. CDR3 DNA: TGCAGTGCTAAGCGACTAGCAGCATTCAATGAGCAGTTCTTC. Translated: CSAKRLAAFNEQFF.